The 5 T cell receptor beta chains in this list originate from one sample, sequenced in a study of shared clonotypes between healthy human individuals. It was CD45RO-negative cells, positively selected for CCR7, that made up naive CD8 cells, with terminally differentiated effector memory CD45RA+ cells excluded. The table came from immunoSEQ multiplex PCR; TCRdb's copy has only in-frame clones and leaves some out. The sample contains roughly 2 million clones, over 85% of which appear only once. Sequenced material: naive CD8+ T cells sorted from blood. The receptors come from a man younger than 35 in good health.

This clone has just one count. The chain has TRBV9 and TRBJ2-7, with 8 nucleotides matching TRBD2. The V segment lost 3 bases and the J segment 3 bases; nucleotides outside the gene matches: 5. CDR3 length: 14 amino acids. In germline, CDR1 is SGDLS, CDR2 YYNGEE. The CDR3 here is CASSGSGSGYEQYF. CDR3 DNA sequence: TGTGCCAGCAGCGGGAGCGGGAGTGGCTACGAGCAGTACTTC.

The V gene is TRBV11-2, the J gene TRBJ1-4; D not certain. The germline CDR1 and CDR2 sequences are SGHAT and FQNNGV. Trimming removed 1 base at V and 8 bases at J, with 11 bases between. The CDR3 runs to 14 residues. The CDR3 sequence: CASSLGSEGEKLFF. CDR3 coding DNA: TGTGCCAGCAGCTTAGGCAGCGAAGGGGAAAAACTGTTTTTT.

The V and J genes are TRBV4-3 and TRBJ1-1, with a weak D call TRBD1 (5 bases). Trimming left V 0 bases short and J 6 bases short, with 14 bases between. CDR3 length equals 15 residues. CDR1 is LGHNA, CDR2 YSLEER, per germline. The CDR3 spells CASSQDEGLGSEAFF. CDR3 coding DNA: TGCGCCAGCAGCCAAGATGAGGGGCTGGGTTCTGAAGCTTTCTTT.

The V call is TRBV28, the J call TRBJ2-3; TRBD2 agrees at 11 bases. The CDR3 contains 18 residues. V lost 4 bases and J lost 2; bases outside the gene matches: 11. The germline V gene has CDR1 MDHEN and CDR2 SYDVKM. Written as DNA, the CDR3 is TGTGCCAGCAGTTCCTACACACTAGCGGGGGCGATCACAGATACGCAGTATTTT. It specifies CASSSYTLAGAITDTQYF. The complete variable domain, with remaining parts taken from reference TRBV28 and TRBJ2-3, reads DVKVTQSSRYLVKRTGEKVFLECVQDMDHENMFWYRQDPGLGLRLIYFSYDVKMKEKGDIPEGYSVSREKKERFSLILESASTNQTSMYLCASSSYTLAGAITDTQYFGPGTRLTVL.

The chain uses TRBV7-9 and TRBJ1-5, with a possible D match to TRBD1 (6 bases). Germline CDR1 is SEHNR and CDR2 is FQNEAQ (reference sequence). This CDR3 contains 14 residues. V dropped 3 bases and J dropped 6 bases, with 12 bases sitting between them. CDR3 residues: CASSFEGEGQPQHF. The CDR3, as DNA: TGTGCCAGCAGCTTCGAGGGGGAGGGTCAGCCCCAGCATTTT.